These T cell receptor beta chains were read from a single sample in a study of blood T cell repertoires in COVID-19. Generated by immunoSEQ multiplex PCR, the TCRdb table keeps only in-frame clones and is missing some. This table holds some 110,000 clones, roughly 89% found once. The material sequenced was peripheral blood. The receptors derive from a human donor in a cohort sampled during active COVID-19. CDR3s include the opening cysteine and the closing phenylalanine or tryptophan. The D gene is left open where the match is weak. Clone size is given for some rows only: seen once, a few or many times, or a class if the clone is expanded.

d_gene	v_gene	abundance	j_gene	CDR3nt	CDR3aa
TRBD2	TRBV9	.	TRBJ2-7	TGTGCCAGCGCAGGACTAGCGGGAAGTTACGAGCAGTACTTC	CASAGLAGSYEQYF
TRBD1	TRBV5-1	once	TRBJ1-4	TGCGCCAGCGCTGAGGACAGGGGTACTAATGAAAAACTGTTTTTT	CASAEDRGTNEKLFF
.	TRBV15	once	TRBJ2-5	TGTGCCACCAGCAGAGGGGTGTCGGGGACCCAGTACTTC	CATSRGVSGTQYF
.	TRBV7-2	.	TRBJ2-1	TGTGCCAGCAGCTTAGGGGGGGGGCTTCAGAATGAGCAGTTCTTC	CASSLGGGLQNEQFF
TRBD2	TRBV9	.	TRBJ2-2	TGTGCCAGCAGCTCCTCTAGCGGGGGGGCCACCGGGGAGCTGTTTTTT	CASSSSSGGATGELFF
.	TRBV28	.	TRBJ1-6	TGTGCCAGTACCTCGGACAGAGCCTACTATAATTCACCCCTCCACTTT	CASTSDRAYYNSPLHF
TRBD1	TRBV11-2	.	TRBJ2-7	TGTGCCAGCAGCTTAGATATTGGCCCACATGGACAGGACACCTACGAGCAGTACTTC	CASSLDIGPHGQDTYEQYF
TRBD1	TRBV4-3	.	TRBJ1-2	TGCGCCAGCAGCCGTGATACAGGGGGGAGTGGCTACACCTTC	CASSRDTGGSGYTF
.	TRBV7-9	few	TRBJ1-2	TGTGCCAGCAGTTTAACAGGGAGCTATGGCTACACCTTC	CASSLTGSYGYTF
.	TRBV11-1	.	TRBJ2-7	TGTGCCAGCAGCCCCCCCCCAGGGGACGAGCAGTACTTC	CASSPPPGDEQYF
.	TRBV3-1/TRBV3-2	.	TRBJ1-2	TGTGCCAGCTTCCAGGGCAATGGCTACACCTTC	CASFQGNGYTF
.	TRBV28	.	TRBJ1-1	TGTGCCAGCAGTTCCCCAGAGCGGAGGGGAACTGAAGCTTTCTTT	CASSSPERRGTEAFF
TRBD1	TRBV5-1	once	TRBJ2-5	TGCGCCAGCAGCTTGCAAGCCCAGGGGGACCCCGAGACCCAGTACTTC	CASSLQAQGDPETQYF